This T cell receptor beta chain was obtained from a study of cytomegalovirus exposure and HLA in healthy donors. This clone was observed at least ten times. Its antigen remains unknown. General observations from the study: Cytomegalovirus status was reportedly diagnosed by the classifier with high specificity and sensitivity. The study reported that TCR beta sequences accurately predicted HLA-A and HLA-B alleles in most subjects.

In germline, CDR1 is SQVTM, CDR2 ANQGSEA. The ends were cut back, 7 bases at V and 6 bases at J, with 27 bases in the middle. CDR3 length equals 17 residues. The PCR contained 60 Vbeta and 13 Jbeta primers. Assay: immunoSEQ multiplex PCR; the TCRdb copy retains only in-frame clones and omits some. This sample has some 180,000 clones, with just under 80% found just once. This receptor was taken from a female donor in good health and CMV-seronegative. The chain recombines TRBV29-1 with TRBJ1-4; D possibly corresponds to TRBD1 (5 bases). Sequenced input: PBMCs. The CDR3 protein is CSAELASPGLPDEKLFF. The CDR3 nucleotides read TGCAGCGCGGAGCTGGCCTCCCCGGGACTCCCTGATGAAAAACTGTTTTTT. Variable domain in full (rest from reference TRBV29-1 and TRBJ1-4): SAVISQKPSRDICQRGTSLTIQCQVDSQVTMMFWYRQQPGQSLTLIATANQGSEATYESGFVIDKFPISRPNLTFSTLTVSNMSPEDSSIYLCSAELASPGLPDEKLFFGSGTQLSVL.